This TCR beta chain was documented in a study of T-cell reconstitution after alpha-beta-depleted transplantation in children. General study points: A year post-transplant, T-cell counts and diversity derived mostly from newly produced T cells.

Unique molecular identifiers were incorporated during preparation of the TCRbeta library. TCRdb re-analysed the PCR reads in MiXCR, keeping a single row per CDR3 protein. The repertoire holds around 370,000 distinct CDR3 sequences, 15% to 20% seen once, with approximately 44% in the top ten. This clonotype has just a few counts. Its antigen is not identified. CDR3 length equals 14 residues. Trimming took 4 bases from V and 3 from J, leaving 14 bases between them. CDR1 and CDR2 from the germline V gene are SGDLS and YYNGEE. The clonotype was recovered from a male patient aged 2 to 9 who had a stem cell transplant for acute lymphoblastic leukemia, so the T cells may come from the graft donor. The chain couples TRBV9 to TRBJ2-7; D is unresolved. Sequenced here: PBMCs, mostly from graft donor cells, sampled 360 days after TCRalphabeta/CD19-depleted stem cell transplant. DNA for the CDR3: TGTGCCAGCAGCTACGATGCTTCCCTCTACGAGCAGTACTTC. As protein: CASSYDASLYEQYF.